The clone carrying this T cell receptor beta chain has just a few counts. This sample was taken from a study of blood T cell repertoires in COVID-19. Trimming cost V 6 bases and J 5 bases; bases outside gene matches: 3. The CDR3 has 14 amino acids. The germline CDR1 and CDR2 sequences are LNHDA and SQIVND (reference sequence). As originally analysed: From reference gene primer amplification, estimates of nucleated cell counts were derived. This table comes from immunoSEQ multiplex PCR, and its TCRdb copy is limited to in-frame clones, with some not included. V and J calls and clone size are given by that table; D and trimming were obtained from the DNA. The table includes roughly 160,000 clones, 65% to 85% detected once.

This TCR was recovered from a man between 65 and 85 years old with active or convalescent COVID-19. This sequence joins TRBV19 and TRBJ1-5; 11 bases are shared with TRBD1. Specimen: peripheral blood. CDR3 DNA sequence: TGTGCCAGTAGGGGGACAGGGGGGCATCAGCCCCAGCATTTT. Translating it yields CASRGTGGHQPQHF.